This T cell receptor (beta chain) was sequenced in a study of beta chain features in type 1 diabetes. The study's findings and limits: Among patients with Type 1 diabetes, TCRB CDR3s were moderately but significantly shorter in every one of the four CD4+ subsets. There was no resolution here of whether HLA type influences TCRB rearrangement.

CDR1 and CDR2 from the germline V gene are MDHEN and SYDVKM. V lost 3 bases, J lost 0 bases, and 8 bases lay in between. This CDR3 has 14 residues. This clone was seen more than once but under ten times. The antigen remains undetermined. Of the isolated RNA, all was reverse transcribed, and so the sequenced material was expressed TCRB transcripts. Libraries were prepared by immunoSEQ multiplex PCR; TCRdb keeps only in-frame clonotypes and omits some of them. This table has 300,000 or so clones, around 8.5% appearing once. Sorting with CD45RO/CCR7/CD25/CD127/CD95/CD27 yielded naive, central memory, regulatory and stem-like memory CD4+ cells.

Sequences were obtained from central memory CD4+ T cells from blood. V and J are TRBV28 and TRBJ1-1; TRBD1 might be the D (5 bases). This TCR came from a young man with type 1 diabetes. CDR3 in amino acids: CASSLGGLNTEAFF. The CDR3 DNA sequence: TGTGCCAGCAGTTTGGGGGGACTGAACACTGAAGCTTTCTTT.